This T cell receptor beta chain was identified in a study of control samples from healthy donors and cancer patients. Data came from immunoSEQ multiplex PCR; TCRdb stores just in-frame clones and leaves some out. The sample consists of over 100,000 clones, 92% of them appearing once. Trimming stripped 2 bases from V and 4 bases from J, with 9 bases between. The CDR3 sequence is 14 residues long. Germline CDR1 is MRHNA and CDR2 is SNTAGT. V gene TRBV6-4 combines with J gene TRBJ1-3; D uncertain. The sequence derives from a man in his late teens or twenties in good health. The material sequenced was blood. The CDR3 nucleotides are TGTGCCAGCAGTGACACCCCCTACGGAAACACCATATATTTT. Encoded protein: CASSDTPYGNTIYF.